The present T cell receptor beta chain was sequenced within a study of Ad26.COV2.S vaccination and SARS-CoV-2 variants. Profiling relied on immunoSEQ multiplex PCR, and the TCRdb table lists in-frame clones only, not all of them. In the table there are hundreds of thousands of clones, approximately 90% of which are singletons. With V trimmed by 4 bases and J by 4 bases, 1 base remained unmatched. Germline CDR1 reads KGHSH; CDR2 reads LQKENI. This CDR3 region has 14 residues. Regarding treatment: roughly 18 received Ad26.COV2.S at low or high dose, single or two shots; 5 received placebo; per-sample allocation not given. Sampling occurred on day 63 after the first vaccine or placebo injection.

The V and J genes are TRBV18 and TRBJ1-5; 10 nucleotides match TRBD1. The TCR was taken from a person between 18 and 59 years old who received the Ad26.COV2.S COVID-19 vaccine or a placebo. The material was peripheral blood, obtained in a trial of Ad26.COV2.S vaccine versus placebo. CDR3 sequence (DNA): TGTGCCAGCTCACAGGGACAGGGGAATCAGCCCCAGCATTTT. It specifies CASSQGQGNQPQHF.